Listed below are T cell receptor beta chains from one sample, sequenced in a study of OX40 agonist ivuxolimab in advanced cancers. The table came from immunoSEQ multiplex PCR; TCRdb's copy has only in-frame clones and leaves some out. The sample has roughly 90,000 clones, about 90% seen once. The sample was CD4+ or CD8+ T cells sorted from blood, taken in a trial of the OX40 agonist ivuxolimab. Source of these receptors: an adult with an advanced solid tumor such as melanoma, head and neck, liver or kidney cancer. Both conserved end residues are trimmed from each CDR3. D genes are given only for firm matches.

D gene	V gene	J gene	CDR3 protein
NA	TRBV28	TRBJ1-1	ASTVTANTEAF
TRBD2	TRBV5-1	TRBJ2-7	ASSVGLAGVVSYEQY
NA	TRBV11-3	TRBJ2-7	ASSGIYEQY
NA	TRBV11-3	TRBJ1-2	ASSLSSGDRGYT
TRBD1	TRBV27	TRBJ2-1	ASSLFRVSGQEIEQF
NA	TRBV4-1	TRBJ2-7	ASSHPRDGRNYEQY
TRBD1	TRBV28	TRBJ1-1	ASRSPGQYTEAF
NA	TRBV19	TRBJ2-1	ASTDRFHEQF
NA	TRBV11-2	TRBJ2-7	ASSRPGLRPEQY
NA	TRBV30	TRBJ1-2	AWRRSGWNYGYT
TRBD2	TRBV9	TRBJ2-5	ASSVEAGDQETQY